These 9 T cell receptor beta chains were sequenced from one sample in a study of Ad26.COV2.S vaccination and SARS-CoV-2 variants. Treatment indicated: roughly 18 received Ad26.COV2.S at low or high dose, single or two shots; about 5 received placebo; per-sample allocation not given. Each sample was drawn 63 days after the first injection (of vaccine or placebo). Clones were read by immunoSEQ multiplex PCR, and TCRdb kept only the in-frame ones, dropping some. The data show 350,000 to 400,000 clones, around nine tenths seen once. Sequences were derived from peripheral blood, sampled in a trial of Ad26.COV2.S vaccine versus placebo. The receptor source for this set is a person aged 18-60 years who received the Ad26.COV2.S COVID-19 vaccine or a placebo.

CDR3: CASSYASGAGRLWDTEAFF. The CDR3 DNA reads as TGTGCCAGCAGCTACGCCTCTGGGGCAGGGAGGTTGTGGGACACTGAAGCTTTCTTT. This chain uses TRBV6-6 with TRBJ1-1, with D possibly being TRBD1 (5 bases). Germline CDR1 and CDR2: MNHNY and SVGAGI (reference sequence). The CDR3 loop spans 19 amino acids. The V and J ends lost 6 bases and 3 bases respectively, with 29 bases between them.

The chain links TRBV28 to TRBJ2-5; D unresolved. V was cut by 5 bases and J by 1 base, with 8 bases left in between. The length of the CDR3 is 13 residues. CDR1 MDHEN and CDR2 SYDVKM come from the germline V gene. The CDR3 reads CASSLRFQETQYF. For the CDR3, the DNA is TGTGCCAGCAGTCTCAGGTTCCAAGAGACCCAGTACTTC.

This clone has more than one count but fewer than ten. The chain uses TRBV2 and TRBJ2-7; tentative D call: TRBD2 (5 bases). This CDR3 spans 15 amino acids. Germline V CDR1 and CDR2: SNHLY, FYNNEI. Trimming took off 2 bases at V and 2 bases at J, with 13 bases between the two ends. The CDR3 DNA reads TGTGCCAGCAGTGAAAAGGGAACGGGGACCTACGAGCAGTACTTC. Its protein product is CASSEKGTGTYEQYF. Combining the CDR3 with reference TRBV2 and TRBJ2-7 gives the whole variable domain EPEVTQTPSHQVTQMGQEVILRCVPISNHLYFYWYRQILGQKVEFLVSFYNNEISEKSEIFDDQFSVERPDGSNFTLKIRSTKLEDSAMYFCASSEKGTGTYEQYFGPGTRLTVT.

This chain joins TRBV25-1 and TRBJ2-3; no clear D. This CDR3 is 12 amino acids long. CDR1 and CDR2 (germline): MGHDK, SYGVNS. V was shortened by 2 bases and J by 6 bases, with 6 bases between the two germline ends. The CDR3 coding sequence is TGTGCCAGCAGTGAAGGTTGGGATACGCAGTATTTT. Protein product: CASSEGWDTQYF.

As DNA, the CDR3 is TGTGCCAGTAGTATTGGGACTAGCGGGCCGGTGCACAATGAGCAGTTCTTC. It specifies CASSIGTSGPVHNEQFF. The V gene is TRBV19, the J gene TRBJ2-1; TRBD2 aligns across 12 bases. The CDR3 is made up of 17 amino acids. V lost 3 bases, J lost 5 bases, and 8 bases stayed unmatched. Germline lookup yields CDR1 LNHDA and CDR2 SQIVND (reference sequence). Supplemented by reference TRBV19 and TRBJ2-1, the full variable domain reads DGGITQSPKYLFRKEGQNVTLSCEQNLNHDAMYWYRQDPGQGLRLIYYSQIVNDFQKGDIAEGYSVSREKKESFPLTVTSAQKNPTAFYLCASSIGTSGPVHNEQFFGPGTRLTVL.

J is TRBJ2-3 and V is TRBV6-2 or TRBV6-3; 8 bases line up with TRBD2. The CDR3 sequence is 16 residues long. Losses at the gene ends were 5 bases for V and 0 bases for J; bases not matched to a gene: 7. The V gene's germline CDR1 is MNHEY and CDR2 SVGEGT. CDR3: CASSSFGRVSTDTQYF. In DNA form, the CDR3 reads TGTGCCAGCAGTAGTTTCGGGAGGGTTAGCACAGATACGCAGTATTTT.

J is TRBJ2-7 and V is TRBV15; a weak D match, TRBD1 (7 bases). Germline CDR1 and CDR2: LNHNV and YYDKDF (reference sequence). The CDR3 extends over 15 amino acids. Trimming pared 1 base from V and 3 bases from J, leaving 13 bases between. The CDR3 DNA reads as TGTGCCACCAGCAGAGCAGGGGGGAAGGGCTACGAGCAGTACTTC. This codes for CATSRAGGKGYEQYF.

This clone was seen a handful of times. V usage is TRBV7-2 and J usage is TRBJ1-6; 9 bases map to TRBD1. This CDR3 comprises 15 residues. The V and J ends lost 5 bases and 5 bases, in that order; junction bases with no gene match: 4. Per the germline V gene, CDR1 is SGHTA and CDR2 is FQGNSA. The CDR3 region is CASSPRTGDNSPLHF. The CDR3 region has the DNA TGTGCCAGCAGCCCGCGGACAGGGGATAATTCACCCCTCCACTTT.

The rearrangement joins TRBV5-6 to TRBJ2-7, with 13 bases fitting TRBD2. In germline, CDR1 is SGHDT, CDR2 YYEEEE. V shed 5 bases, J shed 2 bases, and the junction held 4 bases outside the gene matches. CDR3 length: 15 residues. CDR3 amino acids: CASSPGLAGPYEQYF. The CDR3 coding sequence is TGTGCCAGCAGTCCGGGACTAGCGGGGCCCTACGAGCAGTACTTC.